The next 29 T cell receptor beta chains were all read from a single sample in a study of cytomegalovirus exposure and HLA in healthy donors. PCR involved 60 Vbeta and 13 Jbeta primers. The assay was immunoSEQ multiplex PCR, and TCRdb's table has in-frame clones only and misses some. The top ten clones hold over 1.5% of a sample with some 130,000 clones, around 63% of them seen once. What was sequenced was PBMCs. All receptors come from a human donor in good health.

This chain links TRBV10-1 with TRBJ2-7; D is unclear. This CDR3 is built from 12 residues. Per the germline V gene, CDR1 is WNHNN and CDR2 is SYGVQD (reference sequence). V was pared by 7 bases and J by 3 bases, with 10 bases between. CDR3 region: CASNNRYYEQYF. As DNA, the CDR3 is TGCGCCAGCAACAACAGATACTACGAGCAGTACTTC.

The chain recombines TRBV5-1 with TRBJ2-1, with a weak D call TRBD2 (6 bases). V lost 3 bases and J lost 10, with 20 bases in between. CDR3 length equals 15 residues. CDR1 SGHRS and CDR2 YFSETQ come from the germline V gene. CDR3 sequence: CASSSEGGRAGEQFF. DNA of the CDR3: TGCGCCAGCAGCTCGGAGGGCGGGCGGGCTGGGGAGCAGTTCTTC.

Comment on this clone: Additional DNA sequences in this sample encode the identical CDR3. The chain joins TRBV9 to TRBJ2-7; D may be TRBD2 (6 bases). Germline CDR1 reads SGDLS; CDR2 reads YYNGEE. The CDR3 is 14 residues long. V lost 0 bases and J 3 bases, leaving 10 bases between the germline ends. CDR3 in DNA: TGTGCCAGCAGCGTAGGGCGGGATAGCTACGAGCAGTACTTC. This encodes CASSVGRDSYEQYF.

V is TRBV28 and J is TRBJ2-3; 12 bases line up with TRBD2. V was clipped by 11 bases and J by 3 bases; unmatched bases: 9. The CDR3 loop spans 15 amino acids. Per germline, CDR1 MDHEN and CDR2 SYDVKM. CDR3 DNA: TGTGCCTATGGGGCTAGCGGGAGGGCAACAGATACGCAGTATTTT. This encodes CAYGASGRATDTQYF. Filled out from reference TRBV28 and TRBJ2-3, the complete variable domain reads DVKVTQSSRYLVKRTGEKVFLECVQDMDHENMFWYRQDPGLGLRLIYFSYDVKMKEKGDIPEGYSVSREKKERFSLILESASTNQTSMYLCAYGASGRATDTQYFGPGTRLTVL.

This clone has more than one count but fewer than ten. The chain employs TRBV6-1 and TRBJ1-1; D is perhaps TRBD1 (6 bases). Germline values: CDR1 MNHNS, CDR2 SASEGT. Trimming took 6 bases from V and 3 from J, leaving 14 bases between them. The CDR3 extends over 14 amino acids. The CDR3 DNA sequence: TGTGCCAGCAGGGAGGGGGGGCTTGACACTGAAGCTTTCTTT. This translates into CASREGGLDTEAFF.

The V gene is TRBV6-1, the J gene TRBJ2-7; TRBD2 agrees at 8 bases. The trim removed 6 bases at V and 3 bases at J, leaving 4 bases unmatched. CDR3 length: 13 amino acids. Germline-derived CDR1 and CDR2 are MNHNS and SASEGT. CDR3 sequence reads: CASRAGGIYEQYF. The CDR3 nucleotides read TGTGCCAGCAGGGCGGGAGGCATCTACGAGCAGTACTTC.

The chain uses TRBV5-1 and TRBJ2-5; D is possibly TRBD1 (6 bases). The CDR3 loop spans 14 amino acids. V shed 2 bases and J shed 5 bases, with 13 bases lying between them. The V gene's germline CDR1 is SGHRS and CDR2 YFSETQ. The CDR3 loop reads CASSLSGTSETQYF. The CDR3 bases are TGCGCCAGCAGCTTATCCGGGACATCGGAGACCCAGTACTTC.

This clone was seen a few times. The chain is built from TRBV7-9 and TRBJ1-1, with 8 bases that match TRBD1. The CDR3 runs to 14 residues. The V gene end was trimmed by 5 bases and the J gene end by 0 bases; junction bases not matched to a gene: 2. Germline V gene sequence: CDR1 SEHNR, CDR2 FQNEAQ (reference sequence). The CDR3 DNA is TGTGCCAGCAGCGAGACAGGGGTGAACACTGAAGCTTTCTTT. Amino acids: CASSETGVNTEAFF.

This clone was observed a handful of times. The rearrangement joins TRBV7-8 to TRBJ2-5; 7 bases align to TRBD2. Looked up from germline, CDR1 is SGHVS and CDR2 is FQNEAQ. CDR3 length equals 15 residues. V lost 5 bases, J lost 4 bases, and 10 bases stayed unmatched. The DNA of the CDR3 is TGTGCCAGCAGCCCAGACGCGGGGGAGGGAGAGACCCAGTACTTC. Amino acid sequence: CASSPDAGEGETQYF.

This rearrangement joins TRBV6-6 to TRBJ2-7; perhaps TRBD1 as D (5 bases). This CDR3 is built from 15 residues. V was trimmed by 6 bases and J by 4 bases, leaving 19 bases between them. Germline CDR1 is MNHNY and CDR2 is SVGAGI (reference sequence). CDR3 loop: CASRAPSRAVYEQYF. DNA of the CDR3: TGTGCCAGCAGAGCCCCGTCCAGGGCTGTTTACGAGCAGTACTTC.

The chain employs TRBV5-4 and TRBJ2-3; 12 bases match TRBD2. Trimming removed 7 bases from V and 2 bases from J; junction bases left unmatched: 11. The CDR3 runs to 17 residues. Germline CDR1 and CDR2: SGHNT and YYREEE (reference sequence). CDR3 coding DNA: TGTGCCAGCCGGTCGGGAACTAGCGGGAGGATCACAGATACGCAGTATTTT. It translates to CASRSGTSGRITDTQYF.

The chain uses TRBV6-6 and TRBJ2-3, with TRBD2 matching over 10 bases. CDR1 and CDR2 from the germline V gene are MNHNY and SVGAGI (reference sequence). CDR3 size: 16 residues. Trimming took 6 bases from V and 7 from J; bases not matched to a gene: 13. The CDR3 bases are TGTGCCAGCAGCCGCGCCCCCCCTAGCGGGAGTTATACGCAGTATTTT. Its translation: CASSRAPPSGSYTQYF.

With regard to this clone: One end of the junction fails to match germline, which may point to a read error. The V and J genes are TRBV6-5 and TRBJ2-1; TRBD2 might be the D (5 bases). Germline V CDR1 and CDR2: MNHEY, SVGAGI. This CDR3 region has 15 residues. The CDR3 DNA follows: TGTGCCAGCAGTGGGAAGCGGATCTCCTACAATGAGCAGCTCTTC. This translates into CASSGKRISYNEQLF.

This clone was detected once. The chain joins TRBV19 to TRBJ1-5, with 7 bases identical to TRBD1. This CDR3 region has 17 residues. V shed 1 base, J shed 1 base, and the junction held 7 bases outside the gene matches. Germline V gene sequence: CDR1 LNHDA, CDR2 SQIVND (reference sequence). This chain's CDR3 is CASSIVLQGGSNQPQHF. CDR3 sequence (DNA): TGTGCCAGTAGTATAGTTCTGCAGGGGGGAAGCAATCAGCCCCAGCATTTT.

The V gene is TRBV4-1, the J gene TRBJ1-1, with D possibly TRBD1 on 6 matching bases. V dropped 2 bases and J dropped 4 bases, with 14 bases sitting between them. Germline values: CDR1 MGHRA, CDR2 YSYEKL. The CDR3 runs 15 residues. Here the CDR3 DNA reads TGCGCCAGCAGCCAATGGAGGGGGGAGGGCACTGAAGCTTTCTTT. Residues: CASSQWRGEGTEAFF.

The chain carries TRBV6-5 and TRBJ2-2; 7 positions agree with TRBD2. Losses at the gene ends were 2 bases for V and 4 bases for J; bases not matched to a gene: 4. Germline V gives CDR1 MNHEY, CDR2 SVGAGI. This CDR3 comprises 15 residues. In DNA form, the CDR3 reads TGTGCCAGCAGTTACAAGGGCGGGGGCACCGGGGAGCTGTTTTTT. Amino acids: CASSYKGGGTGELFF.

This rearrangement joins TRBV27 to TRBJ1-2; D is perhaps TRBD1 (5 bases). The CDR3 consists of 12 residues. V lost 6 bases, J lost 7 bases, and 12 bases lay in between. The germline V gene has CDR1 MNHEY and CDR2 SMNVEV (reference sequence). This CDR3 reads CASSAPRAGYTF. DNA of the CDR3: TGTGCCAGCAGCGCCCCCAGGGCTGGCTACACCTTC.

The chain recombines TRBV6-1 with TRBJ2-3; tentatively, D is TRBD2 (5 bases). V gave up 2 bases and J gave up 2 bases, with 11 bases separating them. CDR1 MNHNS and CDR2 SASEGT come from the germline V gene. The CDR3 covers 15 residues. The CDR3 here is CASSEFRRDTDTQYF. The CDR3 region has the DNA TGTGCCAGCAGTGAATTTCGCCGGGACACAGATACGCAGTATTTT.

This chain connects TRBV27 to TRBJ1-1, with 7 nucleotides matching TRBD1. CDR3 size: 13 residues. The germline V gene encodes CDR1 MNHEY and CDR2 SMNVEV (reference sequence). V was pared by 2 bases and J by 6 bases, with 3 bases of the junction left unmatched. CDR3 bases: TGTGCCAGCAGTTTACCTACAGGGGCTGAAGCTTTCTTT. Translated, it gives CASSLPTGAEAFF.

CDR3 DNA: TGTGCCAGCAGCGCGAGGGACAGCCCAGTGAAAAATGAAAAACTGTTTTTT. Translating gives CASSARDSPVKNEKLFF. This chain joins TRBV27 and TRBJ1-4, with 7 bases lining up with TRBD1. The CDR3 contains 17 residues. The V gene's germline CDR1 is MNHEY and CDR2 SMNVEV (reference sequence). After removal of 6 bases from V and 5 bases from J, the junction contained 15 bases not matched to a gene.

The CDR3 nucleotides read TGTGCCAGCTCACCACCCCCCGGGCAGGGTGCTTATGGCTACACCTTC. This translates into CASSPPPGQGAYGYTF. The chain combines TRBV18 with TRBJ1-2; D possibly corresponds to TRBD1 (5 bases). Germline lookup yields CDR1 KGHSH and CDR2 LQKENI. Trimming stripped 0 bases from V and 5 bases from J, with 16 bases between. CDR3 size: 16 residues.

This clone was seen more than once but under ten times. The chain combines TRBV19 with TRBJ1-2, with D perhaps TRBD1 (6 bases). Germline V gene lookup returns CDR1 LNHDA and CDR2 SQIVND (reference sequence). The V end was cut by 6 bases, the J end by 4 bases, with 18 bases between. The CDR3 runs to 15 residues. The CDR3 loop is CASRAPTGRGYGYTF. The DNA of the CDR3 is TGTGCCAGTAGAGCCCCAACAGGGCGCGGCTATGGCTACACCTTC.

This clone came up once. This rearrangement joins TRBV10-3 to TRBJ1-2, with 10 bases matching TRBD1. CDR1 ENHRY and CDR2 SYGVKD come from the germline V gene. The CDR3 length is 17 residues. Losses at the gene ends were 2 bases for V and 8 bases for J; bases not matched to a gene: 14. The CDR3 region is CAISELTNGDRGLGYTF. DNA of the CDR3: TGTGCCATCAGTGAGCTTACAAACGGGGACAGGGGTCTGGGCTACACCTTC.

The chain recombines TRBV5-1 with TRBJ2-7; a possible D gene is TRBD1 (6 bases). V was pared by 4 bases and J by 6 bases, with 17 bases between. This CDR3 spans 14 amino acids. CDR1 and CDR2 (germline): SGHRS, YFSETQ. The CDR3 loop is CASSPTGPTAEQYF. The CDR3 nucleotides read TGCGCCAGCAGCCCAACAGGGCCTACGGCCGAGCAGTACTTC.

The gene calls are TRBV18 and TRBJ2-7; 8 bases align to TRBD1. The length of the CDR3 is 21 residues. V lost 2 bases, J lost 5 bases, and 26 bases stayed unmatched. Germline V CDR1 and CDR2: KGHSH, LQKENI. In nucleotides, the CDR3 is TGTGCCAGCTCACCAAACCCGTTTGGAGGACAGGGTCACGGGGTGGGGGACGAGCAGTACTTC. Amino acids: CASSPNPFGGQGHGVGDEQYF.

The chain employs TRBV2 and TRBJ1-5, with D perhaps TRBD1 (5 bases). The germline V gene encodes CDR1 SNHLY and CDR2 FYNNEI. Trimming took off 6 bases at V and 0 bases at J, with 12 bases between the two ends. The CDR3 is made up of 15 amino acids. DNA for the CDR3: TGTGCCAGCAGATTCGGACATAATAGCAATCAGCCCCAGCATTTT. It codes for CASRFGHNSNQPQHF.

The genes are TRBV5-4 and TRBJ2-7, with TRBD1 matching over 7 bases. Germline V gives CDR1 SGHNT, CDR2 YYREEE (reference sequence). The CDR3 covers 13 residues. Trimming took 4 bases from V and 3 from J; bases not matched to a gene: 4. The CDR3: CASSHWDSYEQYF. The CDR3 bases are TGTGCCAGCAGCCACTGGGACAGCTACGAGCAGTACTTC.

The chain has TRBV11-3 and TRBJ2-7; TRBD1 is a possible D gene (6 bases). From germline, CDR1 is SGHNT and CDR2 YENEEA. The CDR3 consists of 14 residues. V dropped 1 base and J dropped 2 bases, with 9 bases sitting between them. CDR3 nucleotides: TGTGCCAGCAGCTTAGGACAGGTCCCCTACGAGCAGTACTTC. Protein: CASSLGQVPYEQYF.

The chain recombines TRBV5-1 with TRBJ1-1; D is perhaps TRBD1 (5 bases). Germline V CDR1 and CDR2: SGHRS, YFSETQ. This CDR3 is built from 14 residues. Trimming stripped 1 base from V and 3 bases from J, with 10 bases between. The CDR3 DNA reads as TGCGCCAGCAGCTTGTTGGGGCAGGACACTGAAGCTTTCTTT. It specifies CASSLLGQDTEAFF.